The T cell receptor (beta chain) described here comes from a study of OX40 agonist ivuxolimab in advanced cancers. General study findings and limits: Among some nonresponders, normalized T-cell clonal expansion was also low.

In the case of this clone: Its antigen is as yet unknown.

Sequencing was performed with immunoSEQ multiplex PCR; in TCRdb, only in-frame clones are kept and a portion is missing. The sample contains about 59,000 clones, under 90% of which appear only once. CDR1 and CDR2 from the germline V gene are KGHSH and LQKENI. The CDR3 extends over 15 amino acids. J lost 4 bases, V lost 3 bases, and 2 bases had no gene match. This sequence joins TRBV18 and TRBJ2-1, with 11 bases matching TRBD2. This TCR came from an adult with an advanced solid tumor such as melanoma, head and neck, liver or kidney cancer. Sequencing was performed on CD4+ or CD8+ T cells sorted from blood, taken in a trial of the OX40 agonist ivuxolimab. CDR3 sequence reads: CASSPGLAAYNEQFF. For the CDR3, the DNA is TGTGCCAGCTCACCGGGACTAGCGGCATACAATGAGCAGTTCTTC.